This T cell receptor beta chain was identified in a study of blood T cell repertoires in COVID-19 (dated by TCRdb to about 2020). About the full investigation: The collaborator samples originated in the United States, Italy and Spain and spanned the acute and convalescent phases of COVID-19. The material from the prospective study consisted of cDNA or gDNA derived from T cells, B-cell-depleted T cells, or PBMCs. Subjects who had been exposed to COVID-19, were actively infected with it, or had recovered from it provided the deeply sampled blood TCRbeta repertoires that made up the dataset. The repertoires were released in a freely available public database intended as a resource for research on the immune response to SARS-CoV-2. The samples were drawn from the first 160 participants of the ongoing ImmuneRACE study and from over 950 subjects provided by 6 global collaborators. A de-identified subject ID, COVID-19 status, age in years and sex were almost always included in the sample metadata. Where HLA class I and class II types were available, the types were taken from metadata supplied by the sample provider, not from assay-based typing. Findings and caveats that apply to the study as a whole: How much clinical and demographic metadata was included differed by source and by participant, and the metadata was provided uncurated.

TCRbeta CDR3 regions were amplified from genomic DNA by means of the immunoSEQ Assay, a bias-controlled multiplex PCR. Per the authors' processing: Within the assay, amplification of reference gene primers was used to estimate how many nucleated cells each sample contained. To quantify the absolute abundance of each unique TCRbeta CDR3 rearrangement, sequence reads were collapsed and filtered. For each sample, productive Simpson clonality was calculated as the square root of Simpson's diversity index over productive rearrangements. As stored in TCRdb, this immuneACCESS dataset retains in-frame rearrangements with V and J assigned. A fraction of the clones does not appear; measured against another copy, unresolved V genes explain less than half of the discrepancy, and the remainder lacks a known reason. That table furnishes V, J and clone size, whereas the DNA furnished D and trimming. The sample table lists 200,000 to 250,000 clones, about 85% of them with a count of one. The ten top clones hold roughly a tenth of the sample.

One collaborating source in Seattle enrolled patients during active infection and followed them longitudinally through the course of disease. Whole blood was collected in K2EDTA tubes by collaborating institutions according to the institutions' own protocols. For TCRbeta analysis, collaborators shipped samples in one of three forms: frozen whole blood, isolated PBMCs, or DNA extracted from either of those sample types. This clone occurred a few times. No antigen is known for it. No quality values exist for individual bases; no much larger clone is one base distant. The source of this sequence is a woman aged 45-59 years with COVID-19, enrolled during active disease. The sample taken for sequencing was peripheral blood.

This receptor has the CDR3 CASRETGFISPLHF. The nucleotide sequence is given as TGTGCCAGTAGGGAGACAGGGTTTATTTCACCCCTCCACTTT. The sequence links TRBV19 to TRBJ1-6, with 7 bases in between that match TRBD1. Sequences LNHDA (CDR1) and SQIVND (CDR2) are obtained from the germline V gene (reference sequence). The CDR3, from cysteine to phenylalanine, totals 14 residues. Only the CDR3 DNA is retained, 42 bases long and in frame from the first base. At the junction V is shortened by 6 bases and J by 9 bases; bases outside the gene matches: 8.